The 21 T cell receptor beta chains below come from one sample, sequenced in a study of T cell repertoires in cytomegalovirus infection. One entry per CDR3 protein results from TCRdb running MiXCR on the reads. The table records about 890,000 distinct CDR3 sequences, less than 40% of them present only once. Their target antigens are unknown. Source: cultured CD8+ T cells from PBMCs, taken from culture after CMV antigen stimulation. These receptors came from a human donor in good health (CMV status not recorded). Some clones in this sample may be carry-over from other donors' samples.

The chain recombines TRBV27 with TRBJ2-3; TRBD2 might be the D (5 bases). Trimming took 0 bases from V and 2 from J, leaving 15 bases between them. The CDR3 covers 17 residues. The germline gives CDR1 MNHEY, CDR2 SMNVEV (reference sequence). CDR3 in amino acids: CASSLSDYPLTTDTQYF. In DNA, the CDR3 is TGTGCCAGCAGTTTATCAGACTACCCACTCACCACAGATACGCAGTATTTT.

The V call is TRBV20-1, the J call TRBJ1-1; D unclear. V was trimmed by 2 bases and J by 4 bases, leaving 8 bases between them. CDR3 length: 12 amino acids. The germline gives CDR1 DFQATT, CDR2 SNEGSKA (reference sequence). The CDR3 region is CSARWEGTEAFF. As DNA, the CDR3 is TGCAGTGCTAGATGGGAGGGCACTGAAGCTTTCTTT.

On this clonotype itself: Since the CDR3 does not end with the conserved phenylalanine or tryptophan, this likely comes from a read error. The V gene is TRBV28, the J gene TRBJ2-5; TRBD2 is a possible D gene (5 bases). Germline V gene sequence: CDR1 MDHEN, CDR2 SYDVKM. The CDR3 sequence is 16 residues long. V lost 7 bases, J lost 1 base, and 19 bases lay in between. The CDR3 DNA follows: TGTGCCAGCACTCTCGGAGGTAGGAGGCCCCAAGAGACCCAGTACTCC. Amino acids: CASTLGGRRPQETQYS.

The V and J genes are TRBV28 and TRBJ1-5, with 12 positions matching TRBD1. Looked up from germline, CDR1 is MDHEN and CDR2 is SYDVKM. The CDR3 is 15 amino acids. With V trimmed by 10 bases and J by 9 bases, 13 bases remained unmatched. Here the CDR3 reads CATYRVGTGGPPQHF. CDR3 nucleotides: TGTGCCACCTACCGCGTTGGGACAGGGGGCCCGCCCCAGCATTTT.

This clonotype has ten or more counts. This chain connects TRBV7-2 to TRBJ1-6, with 7 bases matching TRBD1. This CDR3 has 15 amino acids. The germline gives CDR1 SGHTA, CDR2 FQGNSA. Trimming at V came to 5 bases and at J to 3 bases, leaving 4 bases not matched to a gene. The CDR3 loop is CASSATGFYNSPLHF. The CDR3 nucleotides are TGTGCCAGCAGCGCGACAGGGTTCTATAATTCACCCCTCCACTTT.

The chain has TRBV10-2 and TRBJ2-3; TRBD2 matches at 7 bases. V dropped 7 bases and J dropped 10; count of bases not matched to a gene: 17. Germline CDR1 is WSHSY and CDR2 is SAAADI. The CDR3 is 15 amino acids. The DNA of the CDR3 is TGCGCCAGCACTCCCGAGGCGGGGGATTCATTATCGCAGTATTTT. This codes for CASTPEAGDSLSQYF.

The chain links TRBV12-3 or TRBV12-4 to TRBJ2-7, with D maybe TRBD2 (6 bases). CDR3 size: 13 residues. V was pared by 3 bases and J by 5 bases, with 11 bases between. CDR3 nucleotide sequence: TGTGCCAGCAGTTTTTACCCTAGCGACGAGCAGTACTTC. It codes for CASSFYPSDEQYF.

This clonotype has just a few counts. The CDR3, as DNA: TGTGCCAGCAGTCCCCACGGGCGGGGGGCAGCCAAAAACATTCAGTACTTC. As protein: CASSPHGRGAAKNIQYF. The chain recombines TRBV6-5 with TRBJ2-4; 8 nucleotides agree with TRBD2. J gave up 0 bases and V 5 bases, and 9 bases lay outside the gene matches. This CDR3 comprises 17 residues. CDR1 and CDR2 from the germline V gene are MNHEY and SVGAGI.

The chain combines TRBV20-1 with TRBJ2-4, with D perhaps matching TRBD2 (5 bases). Germline CDR1 DFQATT, CDR2 SNEGSKA (reference sequence). This CDR3 has 11 amino acids. Trimming pared 6 bases from V and 10 bases from J, leaving 13 bases between. The CDR3 loop reads CSAADSWIQYF. CDR3 in DNA: TGCAGTGCGGCGGACTCGTGGATTCAGTACTTC.

This clonotype was counted between two and nine times. The chain recombines TRBV4-1 with TRBJ2-5; 8 bases align to TRBD2. CDR1 is MGHRA and CDR2 is YSYEKL in the germline V gene. The CDR3 is 19 amino acids. V lost 0 bases and J lost 2; bases outside the gene matches: 14. The CDR3 nucleotides are TGCGCCAGCAGCCAAGATGGCGAGGGAGCTAGCGGGTTTCAAGAGACCCAGTACTTC. It yields the protein CASSQDGEGASGFQETQYF.

In this sample, this clonotype turned up many times. V usage is TRBV27 and J usage is TRBJ1-5, with 7 bases fitting TRBD1. V lost 6 bases to trimming and J lost 3 bases; unmatched junction nucleotides: 5. This CDR3 contains 14 residues. The germline gives CDR1 MNHEY, CDR2 SMNVEV (reference sequence). The DNA for the CDR3 is TGTGCCAGCAGCCCGGGACAGAACAATCAGCCCCAGCATTTT. Its translation is CASSPGQNNQPQHF.

The chain couples TRBV12-5 to TRBJ2-3, with 7 positions matching TRBD1. Trimming removed 3 bases from V and 2 bases from J; junction bases left unmatched: 8. There are 16 residues in the CDR3. Germline V gene sequence: CDR1 LGHNT, CDR2 FRNRAP. The CDR3 bases are TGTGCTAGTGGTTTTACGCCGGGACAGCCCACAGATACGCAGTATTTT. It is translated as CASGFTPGQPTDTQYF.

This clonotype was counted a few times. This chain connects TRBV12-3 or TRBV12-4 to TRBJ2-1; D not certain. V shed 5 bases and J shed 7 bases, with 9 bases lying between them. The length of the CDR3 is 12 residues. The CDR3 sequence is CASSIHLNEQFF. The CDR3 coding sequence is TGTGCCAGCAGTATCCACTTGAATGAGCAGTTCTTC.

Only one count was recorded for this clonotype. The chain couples TRBV20-1 to TRBJ2-1; tentatively, D is TRBD1 or TRBD2 (5 bases each). This CDR3 is 15 amino acids long. Trimming took 0 bases from V and 2 from J, leaving 11 bases between them. CDR1 and CDR2 from the germline V gene are DFQATT and SNEGSKA (reference sequence). The CDR3 sequence: CSARDRTGPYNEQFF. The CDR3 DNA is TGCAGTGCTAGAGATAGGACGGGGCCCTACAATGAGCAGTTCTTC.

This clonotype was seen a few times. The chain recombines TRBV7-9 with TRBJ2-2, with 8 positions matching TRBD1. Germline V gene sequence: CDR1 SEHNR, CDR2 FQNEAQ (reference sequence). CDR3 length: 14 amino acids. Unmatched junction bases numbered 8, after V lost 8 bases and J lost 6 bases. The CDR3 is CASGWTGSSGELFF. The CDR3, as DNA: TGTGCCAGCGGCTGGACAGGGTCCTCCGGGGAGCTGTTTTTT.

This clonotype was seen only a few times. CDR3 sequence: CASRGPPEAFF. The CDR3 DNA is TGTGCCAGCAGGGGCCCACCGGAAGCTTTCTTT. The chain is built from TRBV2 and TRBJ1-1; D not certain. The CDR3 contains 11 residues. The germline gives CDR1 SNHLY, CDR2 FYNNEI. The germline V and J ends were trimmed by 6 bases and 8 bases, with 10 bases remaining between them.

This clonotype was observed a single time. A read error may be the cause here, since a much bigger clone is one base away. The chain uses TRBV6-1 and TRBJ2-5, with D perhaps matching TRBD1 (6 bases). CDR1 and CDR2 (germline): MNHNS, SASEGT. The CDR3 is made up of 16 amino acids. Here the CDR3 DNA reads TGTGTCAGCATAACACTGGTAGGGGACACCCAAGAGACCCAGTACTTC. It encodes CVSITLVGDTQETQYF.

The V and J genes are TRBV29-1 and TRBJ1-2; no clear D. Germline lookup yields CDR1 SQVTM and CDR2 ANQGSEA. Trimming stripped 0 bases from V and 4 bases from J, with 12 bases between. This CDR3 spans 14 amino acids. CDR3 amino acids: CSVEETGKSYGYTF. The CDR3 DNA sequence: TGCAGCGTTGAAGAAACCGGGAAATCCTATGGCTACACCTTC.

This clonotype was counted only a few times. The chain has TRBV7-2 and TRBJ2-7, with D perhaps matching TRBD1 (5 bases). This CDR3 has 12 residues. Trimming left V 4 bases short and J 6 bases short, with 10 bases between. Germline-derived CDR1 and CDR2 are SGHTA and FQGNSA. The CDR3 DNA follows: TGTGCCAGCAGCTGGGGCCGGGCCGAGCAGTACGTC. It is translated as CASSWGRAEQYV.

This clonotype came up a few times. The rearrangement uses TRBV19 and TRBJ2-7; a weak D match, TRBD1 (5 bases). Trimming shortened V by 2 bases and J by 3 bases, and 11 bases separated the two germline ends. Germline V lookup: CDR1 LNHDA, CDR2 SQIVND (reference sequence). CDR3 size: 14 residues. Here the CDR3 DNA reads TGTGCCAGTAGTATACAGGGTAACGGCTACGAGCAGTACTTC. This translates into CASSIQGNGYEQYF.

The chain joins TRBV7-9 to TRBJ1-2, with D possibly being TRBD1 (5 bases). Trimming stripped 3 bases from V and 3 bases from J, with 11 bases between. Per germline, CDR1 SEHNR and CDR2 FQNEAQ (reference sequence). The CDR3 extends over 14 amino acids. The CDR3 sequence is CASSFGGRDYGYTF. DNA for the CDR3: TGTGCCAGCAGCTTTGGGGGTAGAGACTATGGCTACACCTTC. Full variable domain (missing parts from reference TRBV7-9 and TRBJ1-2): DTGVSQNPRHKITKRGQNVTFRCDPISEHNRLYWYRQTLGQGPEFLTYFQNEAQLEKSRLLSDRFSAERPKGSFSTLEIQRTEQGDSAMYLCASSFGGRDYGYTFGSGTRLTVV.